The T cell receptor beta chain described here comes from a study of T cell responses to AZD1222 COVID-19 vaccine. Profiling relied on immunoSEQ multiplex PCR, and the TCRdb table lists in-frame clones only, not all of them. The table lists about 150,000 clones, 80% to 95% of them singletons. This clone was detected only once. The antigen is not known. General study points: Breadth and depth of Spike-specific TCRs rose after two AZD1222 doses. Nearly half of the spike-specific TCRs reportedly recognize variant regions that carry no mutations. Repertoire sampling happened only post peak T cell response.

V lost 5 bases and J lost 1, with 11 bases in between. The CDR3 contains 14 residues. Germline V gene lookup returns CDR1 SGHNT and CDR2 YENEEA. The sequence was collected from an adult in good health. The sample here was peripheral blood, taken on day 0 of AZD1222 vaccination. V usage is TRBV11-3 and J usage is TRBJ2-5, with D maybe TRBD2 (6 bases). The CDR3 region is CASSGRDFQETQYF. DNA for the CDR3: TGTGCCAGCAGCGGCCGGGACTTCCAAGAGACCCAGTACTTC.